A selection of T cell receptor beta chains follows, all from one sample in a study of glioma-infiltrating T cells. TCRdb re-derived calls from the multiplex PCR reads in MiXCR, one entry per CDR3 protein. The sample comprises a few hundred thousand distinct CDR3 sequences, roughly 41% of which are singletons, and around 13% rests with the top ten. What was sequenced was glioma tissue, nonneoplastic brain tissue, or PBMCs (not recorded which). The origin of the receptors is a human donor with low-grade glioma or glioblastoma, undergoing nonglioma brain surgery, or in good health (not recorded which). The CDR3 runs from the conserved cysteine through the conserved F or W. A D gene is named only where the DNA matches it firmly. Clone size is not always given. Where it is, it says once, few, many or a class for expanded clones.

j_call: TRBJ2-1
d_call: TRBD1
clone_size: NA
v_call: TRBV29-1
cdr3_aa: CSVPTGPVYNEQFF
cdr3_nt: TGCAGCGTCCCGACAGGGCCAGTCTACAATGAGCAGTTCTTC

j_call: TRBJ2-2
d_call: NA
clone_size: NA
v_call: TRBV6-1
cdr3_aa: CASSDFAGRDTGELFF
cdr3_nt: TGTGCCAGCAGTGATTTTGCAGGGCGGGACACCGGGGAGCTGTTTTTT

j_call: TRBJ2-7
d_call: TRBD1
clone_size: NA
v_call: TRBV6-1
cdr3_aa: CASSSYRGTYEQYF
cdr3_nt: TGTGCCAGCAGTTCCTACAGGGGAACCTACGAGCAGTACTTC

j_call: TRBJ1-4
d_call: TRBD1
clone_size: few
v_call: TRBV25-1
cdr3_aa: CATLDRSNEKLFF
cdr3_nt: TGTGCTACCTTGGACAGGTCTAATGAAAAACTGTTTTTT

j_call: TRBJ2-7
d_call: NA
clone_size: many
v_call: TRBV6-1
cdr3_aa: CANHREQYF
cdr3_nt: TGTGCCAACCACCGAGAGCAGTACTTC

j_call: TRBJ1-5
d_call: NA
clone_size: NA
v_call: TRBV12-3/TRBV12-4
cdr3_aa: CASSLAANSNQPQHF
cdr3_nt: TGTGCCAGCAGTTTGGCAGCGAATAGCAATCAGCCCCAGCATTTT

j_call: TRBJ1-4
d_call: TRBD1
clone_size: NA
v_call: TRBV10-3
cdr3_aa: CAISRDRTNEKLFF
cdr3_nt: TGTGCCATCAGCCGGGACAGAACTAATGAAAAACTGTTTTTT

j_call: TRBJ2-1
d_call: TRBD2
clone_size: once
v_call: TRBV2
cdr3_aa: CASSELLAGSNEQFF
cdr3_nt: TGTGCCAGCAGTGAACTACTAGCGGGAAGCAATGAGCAGTTCTTC

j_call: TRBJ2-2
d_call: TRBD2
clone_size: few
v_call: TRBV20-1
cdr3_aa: CSAGGEVNTGELFF
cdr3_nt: TGCAGTGCTGGGGGGGAGGTAAACACCGGGGAGCTGTTTTTT

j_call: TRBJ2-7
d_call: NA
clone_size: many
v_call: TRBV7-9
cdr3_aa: CASSPRQGGPYEQYF
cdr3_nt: TGTGCCAGCAGCCCCCGACAGGGAGGACCTTACGAGCAGTACTTC

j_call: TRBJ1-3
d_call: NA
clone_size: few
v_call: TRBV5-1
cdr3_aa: CASSLENSNTIYF
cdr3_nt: TGCGCCAGCAGCTTGGAAAATTCAAACACCATATATTTT

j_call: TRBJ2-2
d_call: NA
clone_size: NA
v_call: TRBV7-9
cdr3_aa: CASRRGGVGRELFF
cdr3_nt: TGTGCCAGCCGGAGGGGGGGCGTCGGCAGGGAGCTGTTTTTT

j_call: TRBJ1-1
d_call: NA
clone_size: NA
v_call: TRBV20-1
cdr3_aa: CSASEGLPEDTEAFF
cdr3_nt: TGCAGTGCTAGCGAGGGACTCCCCGAAGACACTGAAGCTTTCTTT

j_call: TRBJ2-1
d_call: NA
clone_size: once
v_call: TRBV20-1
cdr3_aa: CSAIPPARSYNEQLF
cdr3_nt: TGCAGTGCTATCCCCCCTGCGCGGAGCTACAATGAGCAGCTCTTC

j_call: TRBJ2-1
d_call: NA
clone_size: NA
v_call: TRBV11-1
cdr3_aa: CASSLSPDDRQFF
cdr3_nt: TGTGCCAGCAGCTTATCCCCTGACGACAGGCAGTTCTTC

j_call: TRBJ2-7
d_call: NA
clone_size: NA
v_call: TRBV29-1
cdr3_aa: CSGGGQSFYEQYF
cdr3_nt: TGCAGCGGCGGAGGACAGTCGTTCTACGAGCAGTACTTC

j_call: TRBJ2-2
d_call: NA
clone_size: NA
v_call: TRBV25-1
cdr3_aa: CASSRPSNTGELFF
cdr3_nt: TGTGCCAGCAGTAGGCCCTCGAACACCGGGGAGCTGTTTTTT

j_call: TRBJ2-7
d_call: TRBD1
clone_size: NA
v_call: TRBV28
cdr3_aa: CASSSLGTGGWLDEQYF
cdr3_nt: TGTGCCAGCAGTTCTTTGGGGACAGGCGGCTGGTTGGACGAGCAGTACTTC

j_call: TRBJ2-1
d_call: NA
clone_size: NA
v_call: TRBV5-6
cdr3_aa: CASSLARWSSYNEQFF
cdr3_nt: TGTGCCAGCAGCTTGGCCCGCTGGAGCTCCTACAATGAGCAGTTCTTC

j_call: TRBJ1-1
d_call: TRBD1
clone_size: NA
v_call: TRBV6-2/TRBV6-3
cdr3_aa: CASTRQGRRTEAFF
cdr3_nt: TGTGCCAGCACCCGACAGGGAAGGCGCACTGAAGCTTTCTTT

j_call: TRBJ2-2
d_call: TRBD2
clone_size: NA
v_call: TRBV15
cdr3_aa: CATSRAFRLAGYPNTGELFF
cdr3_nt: TGTGCCACCAGCAGAGCGTTTCGGCTAGCGGGATATCCGAACACCGGGGAGCTGTTTTTT

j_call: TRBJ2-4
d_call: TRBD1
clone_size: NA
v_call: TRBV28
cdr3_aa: CASSSGTARNIQYF
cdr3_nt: TGTGCCAGCAGCTCAGGGACAGCAAGAAACATTCAGTACTTC